This passage covers 20 T cell receptor beta chains from one sample sequenced in a study of blood T cells in healthy people across ages. Sample-barcoded 5' priming and a J-beta primer mix drove a second PCR of about 7 to 12 cycles. From the 5' RACE reads, TCRdb called clonotypes with MiXCR, one entry per CDR3 protein. The sample records roughly 500,000 distinct CDR3 sequences, roughly 29% being singletons. Material for sequencing was blood. The receptors originated from a woman in her 70s in good health.

This clonotype was observed once. The J gene is TRBJ2-1, the V gene TRBV7-8, with TRBD2 as a possible D gene (5 bases). V lost 5 bases and J lost 4, with 21 bases in between. CDR3 size: 17 residues. Germline values: CDR1 SGHVS, CDR2 FQNEAQ. The CDR3 spells CASSPLTGLEIYNEQFF. CDR3 sequence (DNA): TGTGCCAGCAGCCCCTTAACCGGACTTGAGATTTACAATGAGCAGTTCTTC. Full variable domain (remainder filled in from reference TRBV7-8 and TRBJ2-1): GAGVSQSPRYKVAKRGQDVALRCDPISGHVSLFWYQQALGQGPEFLTYFQNEAQLDKSGLPSDRFFAERPEGSVSTLKIQRTQQEDSAVYLCASSPLTGLEIYNEQFFGPGTRLTVL.

This clonotype was observed many times. The genes are TRBV6-6 and TRBJ1-2, with 7 bases matching TRBD1. Germline CDR1 MNHNY, CDR2 SVGAGI (reference sequence). V lost 7 bases, J lost 2 bases, and 4 bases stayed unmatched. The CDR3 extends over 13 amino acids. The CDR3 bases are TGTGCCAGCATCCCGGACAGGAACTATGGCTACACCTTC. This sequence encodes CASIPDRNYGYTF.

The chain couples TRBV7-9 to TRBJ1-3; TRBD1 matches 9 bases. Trimming cost V 3 bases and J 2 bases; bases outside gene matches: 2. The CDR3 length is 15 residues. Germline assignment: CDR1 SEHNR and CDR2 FQNEAQ (reference sequence). CDR3 region: CASSFRQGAGNTIYF. In DNA, the CDR3 is TGTGCCAGCAGCTTCCGACAGGGGGCTGGAAACACCATATATTTT.

As for this clonotype: Mismatch with germline at one junction end may stem from a read error. The chain carries TRBV5-4 and TRBJ2-1; TRBD2 matches at 7 bases. CDR1 is SGHNT and CDR2 is YYREEE in the germline V gene (reference sequence). The length of the CDR3 is 14 residues. The chain's CDR3 is CACSWRGGVDEQFF. The DNA for the CDR3 is TGTGCCTGCAGCTGGAGGGGAGGGGTTGATGAGCAGTTCTTC.

The chain carries TRBV29-1 and TRBJ1-1; tentatively, D is TRBD1 (6 bases). V was trimmed by 4 bases and J by 1 base, leaving 10 bases between them. Germline-derived CDR1 and CDR2 are SQVTM and ANQGSEA. The CDR3 has 13 residues. The CDR3 here is CSVGTGPNTEAFF. CDR3 coding DNA: TGCAGCGTTGGTACAGGGCCGAACACTGAAGCTTTCTTT.

V is TRBV5-1 and J is TRBJ2-2; no clear D. The CDR3 has 15 residues. V was trimmed by 0 bases and J by 4 bases, leaving 10 bases between them. Per the germline V gene, CDR1 is SGHRS and CDR2 is YFSETQ. CDR3 in DNA: TGCGCCAGCAGCTTGGCCAATCCCTTCACCGGGGAGCTGTTTTTT. It codes for CASSLANPFTGELFF.

The chain recombines TRBV7-6 with TRBJ2-5, with TRBD2 identical over 13 bases. CDR1 is SGHVS and CDR2 is FNYEAQ in the germline V gene. The V segment lost 2 bases and the J segment 5 bases; nucleotides outside the gene matches: 5. The CDR3 length is 16 residues. The CDR3 spells CASSLLLAGGLETQYF. CDR3 nucleotide sequence: TGTGCCAGCAGCTTATTACTAGCGGGGGGGCTTGAGACCCAGTACTTC. Full variable domain (rest looked up from reference TRBV7-6 and TRBJ2-5): GAGVSQSPRYKVTKRGQDVALRCDPISGHVSLYWYRQALGQGPEFLTYFNYEAQQDKSGLPNDRFSAERPEGSISTLTIQRTEQRDSAMYRCASSLLLAGGLETQYFGPGTRLLVL.

V is TRBV7-2 and J is TRBJ1-2; a weak D match, TRBD1 (6 bases). There are 14 residues in the CDR3. Germline values: CDR1 SGHTA, CDR2 FQGNSA. V was shortened by 5 bases and J by 4 bases, with 14 bases between the two germline ends. CDR3 sequence (DNA): TGTGCCAGCAGCCCGCAGGGGCTGGTCTATGGCTACACCTTC. It translates to CASSPQGLVYGYTF.

The V and J genes are TRBV5-6 and TRBJ2-6, with unresolved D. The ends were cut back, 2 bases at V and 0 bases at J, with 6 bases in the middle. The CDR3 runs to 15 residues. The V gene's germline CDR1 is SGHDT and CDR2 YYEEEE. CDR3 region: CASSFWNSGANVLTF. The CDR3 region has the DNA TGTGCCAGCAGCTTTTGGAACTCTGGGGCCAACGTCCTGACTTTC.

The rearrangement links TRBV20-1 to TRBJ1-1; 7 positions agree with TRBD1. The germline V gene encodes CDR1 DFQATT and CDR2 SNEGSKA (reference sequence). This CDR3 has 12 amino acids. After removal of 3 bases from V and 6 bases from J, the junction contained 4 bases not matched to a gene. CDR3 loop: CSASPRGSEAFF. The CDR3 bases are TGCAGTGCTAGCCCCAGGGGGTCTGAAGCTTTCTTT.

The chain couples TRBV7-3 to TRBJ2-3; 10 positions agree with TRBD2. The CDR3 contains 16 residues. The trim removed 5 bases at V and 1 base at J, leaving 6 bases unmatched. CDR1 and CDR2 from the germline V gene are SGHTA and FQGTGA. The chain's CDR3 is CASSLASGRGTDTQYF. The CDR3 DNA reads TGTGCCAGCAGCCTTGCTAGCGGGAGAGGCACAGATACGCAGTATTTT.

The chain couples TRBV5-1 to TRBJ1-4, with D possibly being TRBD1 (5 bases). Germline CDR1 SGHRS, CDR2 YFSETQ. The V end lost 4 bases, the J end lost 3 bases, and 16 bases lay between the germline ends. CDR3 length equals 16 residues. The CDR3 DNA reads as TGCGCCAGCAGCCAGGGAAGGGCGGCAGCTAATGAAAAACTGTTTTTT. The encoded protein is CASSQGRAAANEKLFF.

This clonotype was seen a handful of times. Lacking the conserved final phenylalanine or tryptophan, this CDR3 likely reflects a read error. The chain employs TRBV4-2 and TRBJ2-7; D is unresolved. The germline V gene encodes CDR1 LGHNA and CDR2 YNFKEQ. This CDR3 is built from 11 residues. V shed 2 bases and J shed 3 bases, with 2 bases lying between them. CDR3 sequence reads: CASSQNYEQYS. The CDR3 DNA reads as TGTGCCAGCAGCCAAAACTACGAGCAGTACTCC.

There are a few counts of this clonotype. This rearrangement joins TRBV12-3 or TRBV12-4 to TRBJ2-2; 7 nucleotides line up with TRBD2. V lost 5 bases, J lost 5 bases, and 8 bases stayed unmatched. CDR3 length: 15 residues. This CDR3 reads CASSPPGGMTGELFF. The CDR3, as DNA: TGTGCCAGCAGTCCCCCGGGGGGTATGACCGGGGAGCTGTTTTTT.

This chain joins TRBV7-2 and TRBJ2-3; 8 bases fit TRBD2. Germline values: CDR1 SGHTA, CDR2 FQGNSA. The J segment lost 4 bases and the V segment lost 5 bases, leaving 2 bases of the junction unmatched. The CDR3 is 13 amino acids. In DNA form, the CDR3 reads TGTGCCAGCAGCCCTAGCGGGCCAGATACGCAGTATTTT. It yields the protein CASSPSGPDTQYF.

This rearrangement joins TRBV28 to TRBJ2-2, with 8 positions matching TRBD2. The ends lost 2 bases at V and 7 bases at J; junction bases unmatched: 6. CDR1 is MDHEN, CDR2 SYDVKM, per germline. The CDR3 consists of 15 residues. The CDR3 spells CASSLAGGQFGELFF. The CDR3 DNA sequence: TGTGCCAGCAGTTTAGCGGGGGGCCAGTTCGGGGAGCTGTTTTTT.

The V call is TRBV18, the J call TRBJ2-5; 7 bases map to TRBD1. With 2 bases clipped from V and 3 bases from J, the junction kept 6 bases outside the gene matches. The CDR3 loop spans 15 amino acids. Germline CDR1 KGHSH, CDR2 LQKENI. Here the CDR3 reads CASSPITGAEETQYF. In DNA, the CDR3 is TGTGCCAGCTCACCAATCACAGGGGCTGAAGAGACCCAGTACTTC.

The rearrangement uses TRBV29-1 and TRBJ1-2; perhaps TRBD1 as D (5 bases). CDR3 length: 12 residues. In germline, CDR1 is SQVTM, CDR2 ANQGSEA. The V gene lost 3 bases and the J gene lost 4 bases, with 9 bases spanning the gap. CDR3 amino acids: CSVDMGPYGYTF. The CDR3 DNA reads as TGCAGCGTTGATATGGGGCCCTATGGCTACACCTTC.

This clonotype came up a few times. The V call is TRBV30, the J call TRBJ2-7, with TRBD1 matching over 9 bases. The junction had 6 bases not matched to a gene; V was cut back by 6 bases and J by 3 bases. CDR3 length: 13 residues. Germline CDR1 reads GTSNPN; CDR2 reads SVGIG (reference sequence). In DNA form, the CDR3 reads TGTGCCTGCGGACAGGGGTTAGGCTACGAGCAGTACTTC. Its translation: CACGQGLGYEQYF.

This clonotype was observed a handful of times. This chain connects TRBV5-1 to TRBJ2-4; 9 nucleotides line up with TRBD1. Germline lookup yields CDR1 SGHRS and CDR2 YFSETQ. This CDR3 has 15 residues. V shed 1 base, J shed 8 bases, and the junction held 7 bases outside the gene matches. CDR3 loop: CASSLTGGQGDIQYF. CDR3 nucleotides: TGCGCCAGCAGCTTGACCGGGGGACAGGGTGACATTCAGTACTTC.